A single sample gave rise to the 27 T cell receptor beta chains below, sequenced in a study of blood T cell repertoires in COVID-19 (dated by TCRdb to 2018 to 2021). The receptor library was made with the immunoSEQ multiplex PCR assay. What TCRdb holds here is the immuneACCESS table cut down to in-frame rearrangements. Part of the clones is not present; checked against another copy, under half of the missing clones reflect an unresolved V gene, and the others are unexplained. The sample yields 210,000 or so clones; roughly nine tenths were counted once. In total, the top ten clones hold about 7% of the sample. The source material was peripheral blood. The receptor source for this set is a man aged 35 to 55 with acute or convalescent COVID-19.

The chain carries TRBV7-9 and TRBJ2-7; the match to TRBD1 covers 10 bases. The V and J ends lost 3 bases and 6 bases, in that order; junction bases with no gene match: 8. Per the germline V gene, CDR1 is SEHNR and CDR2 is FQNEAQ (reference sequence). This CDR3 is 15 amino acids long. The CDR3 sequence: CASSFLGDRGGEQYF. The CDR3 DNA follows: TGTGCCAGCAGCTTCCTTGGGGACAGGGGAGGCGAGCAGTACTTC.

This clone was observed once. This chain connects TRBV2 to TRBJ2-5; 7 bases fit TRBD2. J was trimmed by 5 bases and V by 4 bases; bases with no gene match: 7. The CDR3 consists of 14 residues. The germline gives CDR1 SNHLY, CDR2 FYNNEI. CDR3 nucleotides: TGTGCCAGCAGTGCCCGGACTAGGAGGGAGACCCAGTACTTC. This sequence encodes CASSARTRRETQYF.

CDR3 protein: CASSYRGKNTEAFF. The CDR3, as DNA: TGTGCCAGCAGCTACAGGGGAAAAAACACTGAAGCTTTCTTT. The chain combines TRBV4-2 with TRBJ1-1; 7 nucleotides line up with TRBD1. The CDR3 length is 14 residues. Germline lookup yields CDR1 LGHNA and CDR2 YNFKEQ. Trimming at V came to 5 bases and at J to 2 bases, leaving 5 bases not matched to a gene.

V is TRBV5-1 and J is TRBJ2-7, with 9 bases fitting TRBD1. Trimming cost V 6 bases and J 2 bases; bases outside gene matches: 9. Per the germline V gene, CDR1 is SGHRS and CDR2 is YFSETQ. CDR3 length: 15 amino acids. CDR3 sequence reads: CASNEFGQGTYEQYF. As DNA, the CDR3 is TGCGCCAGCAACGAATTTGGACAGGGGACCTACGAGCAGTACTTC. Combining the CDR3 with reference TRBV5-1 and TRBJ2-7 gives the whole variable domain KAGVTQTPRYLIKTRGQQVTLSCSPISGHRSVSWYQQTPGQGLQFLFEYFSETQRNKGNFPGRFSGRQFSNSRSEMNVSTLELGDSALYLCASNEFGQGTYEQYFGPGTRLTVT.

The chain combines TRBV4-2 with TRBJ1-1; D remains unclear. The CDR3 consists of 14 residues. Germline V lookup: CDR1 LGHNA, CDR2 YNFKEQ. V lost 2 bases and J 4 bases, leaving 11 bases between the germline ends. CDR3 sequence reads: CASSQIEASTEAFF. The CDR3 DNA follows: TGTGCCAGCAGCCAAATAGAGGCTAGCACTGAAGCTTTCTTT.

This sequence joins TRBV5-4 and TRBJ2-1; 12 nucleotides match TRBD1. CDR1 and CDR2 from the germline V gene are SGHNT and YYREEE (reference sequence). V trimming: 4 bases; J trimming: 12 bases; junction bases outside the gene matches: 14. The CDR3 runs to 16 residues. The CDR3 region is CASSTISGTGGRRQFF. DNA of the CDR3: TGTGCCAGCAGCACGATATCCGGGACAGGGGGCCGGCGGCAGTTCTTC.

The CDR3 sequence is CASRGGAYEQYF. The CDR3 coding sequence is TGTGCCAGCAGGGGGGGGGCCTACGAGCAGTACTTC. The chain has TRBV6-5 and TRBJ2-7; 7 positions agree with TRBD2. The CDR3 length is 12 residues. V lost 6 bases to trimming and J lost 2 bases; unmatched junction nucleotides: 1. The germline V gene encodes CDR1 MNHEY and CDR2 SVGAGI.

This sequence joins TRBV29-1 and TRBJ1-1, with a possible D match to TRBD1 (5 bases). The germline gives CDR1 SQVTM, CDR2 ANQGSEA. Between the trimmed V and J ends, which lost 6 bases and 7 bases, there was a span of 15 bases. CDR3 length equals 12 residues. The CDR3 here is CSVRGLGVEAFF. The DNA of the CDR3 is TGCAGCGTCCGGGGACTTGGAGTTGAAGCTTTCTTT.

V usage is TRBV5-1 and J usage is TRBJ1-3; D is possibly TRBD1 (5 bases). The germline V gene encodes CDR1 SGHRS and CDR2 YFSETQ. The germline V and J ends were trimmed by 4 bases and 0 bases, with 11 bases remaining between them. This CDR3 is built from 15 residues. The CDR3 is CASSLDRPSGNTIYF. The CDR3, as DNA: TGCGCCAGCAGCCTAGACAGACCCTCTGGAAACACCATATATTTT. The full variable domain, completed using reference TRBV5-1 and TRBJ1-3, is KAGVTQTPRYLIKTRGQQVTLSCSPISGHRSVSWYQQTPGQGLQFLFEYFSETQRNKGNFPGRFSGRQFSNSRSEMNVSTLELGDSALYLCASSLDRPSGNTIYFGEGSWLTVV.

The chain combines TRBV10-3 with TRBJ2-6; D possibly corresponds to TRBD1 (6 bases). From germline, CDR1 is ENHRY and CDR2 SYGVKD. Trimming took off 5 bases at V and 1 base at J, with 9 bases between the two ends. This CDR3 is 15 amino acids long. In DNA, the CDR3 is TGTGCCATCAGTTTTGACAGGTCTGGGGCCAACGTCCTGACTTTC. Amino acid sequence: CAISFDRSGANVLTF.

The CDR3 sequence is CAIRGTGATETQYF. For the CDR3, the DNA is TGTGCCATCAGGGGGACAGGGGCTACGGAGACCCAGTACTTC. This chain connects TRBV10-3 to TRBJ2-5, with TRBD1 identical over 10 bases. The germline gives CDR1 ENHRY, CDR2 SYGVKD. V lost 6 bases, J lost 5 bases, and 6 bases stayed unmatched. This CDR3 has 14 amino acids.

This clone appeared a few times. The chain carries TRBV6-5 and TRBJ1-5, with 7 bases that match TRBD1. This CDR3 spans 16 amino acids. Germline CDR1 MNHEY, CDR2 SVGAGI. J was trimmed by 2 bases and V by 4 bases; bases with no gene match: 8. For the CDR3, the DNA is TGTGCCAGCAGTTGGCAGGGGGACCGCGGCAATCAGCCCCAGCATTTT. Encoded protein: CASSWQGDRGNQPQHF.

The gene calls are TRBV27 and TRBJ1-1, with 7 bases fitting TRBD1. The V gene end was trimmed by 5 bases and the J gene end by 5 bases; junction bases not matched to a gene: 8. Germline V gene data show CDR1 as MNHEY and CDR2 as SMNVEV (reference sequence). The CDR3 is 14 residues long. The DNA of the CDR3 is TGTGCCAGCAGTGTGATGGCCAGGGGGACTGAAGCTTTCTTT. This gives the protein CASSVMARGTEAFF.

This clone was recorded once. This chain connects TRBV6-5 to TRBJ2-3, with 13 bases identical to TRBD2. Germline V lookup: CDR1 MNHEY, CDR2 SVGAGI. CDR3 length: 14 residues. Unmatched junction bases numbered 8, after V lost 6 bases and J lost 11 bases. The CDR3 DNA reads TGTGCCAGCAGAAACGGACTAGCGGGGGTAGGGCAGTATTTT. Translating gives CASRNGLAGVGQYF.

J is TRBJ2-7 and V is TRBV2, with D perhaps TRBD1 (6 bases). The ends were cut back, 8 bases at V and 3 bases at J, with 14 bases in the middle. Germline assignment: CDR1 SNHLY and CDR2 FYNNEI. The length of the CDR3 is 13 residues. In nucleotides, the CDR3 is TGTGCCAGCCTTCTGGACAGAGGCTACGAGCAGTACTTC. Its translation is CASLLDRGYEQYF.

The CDR3, as DNA: TGTGCCAGCAGCCGGCAGGGGGGATCTCTTTACGAGCAGTACTTC. This translates into CASSRQGGSLYEQYF. The rearrangement uses TRBV9 and TRBJ2-7, with a weak D call TRBD1 (7 bases). Trimming pared 4 bases from V and 4 bases from J, leaving 18 bases between. The V gene's germline CDR1 is SGDLS and CDR2 YYNGEE. The CDR3 has 15 residues.

V is TRBV6-5 and J is TRBJ2-5, with TRBD2 as a possible D gene (5 bases). This CDR3 region has 13 residues. Germline CDR1 reads MNHEY; CDR2 reads SVGAGI. V dropped 10 bases and J dropped 3 bases, with 15 bases sitting between them. The CDR3 is CATTSGIEETQYF. CDR3 in DNA: TGTGCCACAACCTCGGGGATAGAAGAGACCCAGTACTTC.

The chain joins TRBV5-6 to TRBJ2-5; 12 nucleotides match TRBD2. There are 15 residues in the CDR3. J was trimmed by 3 bases and V by 0 bases; bases with no gene match: 0. Germline CDR1 and CDR2: SGHDT and YYEEEE. Here the CDR3 reads CASSLGLAGEETQYF. Here the CDR3 DNA reads TGTGCCAGCAGCTTGGGACTAGCGGGGGAAGAGACCCAGTACTTC. The full variable domain, completed using reference TRBV5-6 and TRBJ2-5, is DAGVTQSPTHLIKTRGQQVTLRCSPKSGHDTVSWYQQALGQGPQFIFQYYEEEERQRGNFPDRFSGHQFPNYSSELNVNALLLGDSALYLCASSLGLAGEETQYFGPGTRLLVL.

The sample holds a few counts of this clone. The chain uses TRBV3-1 (or the pseudogene TRBV3-2) and TRBJ1-5, with D possibly matching TRBD1 (6 bases). Germline V gene data show CDR1 as LGHDT and CDR2 as YNNKEL (reference sequence). V was clipped by 1 base and J by 6 bases, with 10 bases between them. The length of the CDR3 is 14 residues. CDR3 DNA sequence: TGTGCCAGCAGCCAAGCAGGGGCCCCTCAGCCCCAGCATTTT. Translating gives CASSQAGAPQPQHF.

This sequence joins TRBV24-1 and TRBJ2-3; 7 nucleotides match TRBD1. The V segment lost 3 bases and the J segment 2 bases; nucleotides outside the gene matches: 4. The germline gives CDR1 KGHDR, CDR2 SFDVKD. CDR3 length: 15 amino acids. The CDR3 protein is CATSDQDRYTDTQYF. The CDR3 DNA reads as TGTGCCACCAGTGATCAGGACAGGTACACAGATACGCAGTATTTT.

V gene TRBV25-1 combines with J gene TRBJ1-1; D possibly corresponds to TRBD1 (6 bases). Trimming pared 7 bases from V and 11 bases from J, leaving 26 bases between. Germline V gene data show CDR1 as MGHDK and CDR2 as SYGVNS. The CDR3 runs 15 residues. The CDR3: CASTRSGGAASRAFF. The CDR3 DNA is TGTGCCAGCACCCGAAGCGGGGGCGCGGCGTCGCGCGCTTTCTTT. The full variable domain, rest sourced from reference TRBV25-1 and TRBJ1-1, is EADIYQTPRYLVIGTGKKITLECSQTMGHDKMYWYQQDPGMELHLIHYSYGVNSTEKGDLSSESTVSRIRTEHFPLTLESARPSHTSQYLCASTRSGGAASRAFFGQGTRLTVV.

This chain joins TRBV23-1 and TRBJ2-7; 10 positions agree with TRBD1. TRBV23-1 is classed as an ORF, of uncertain function. This CDR3 spans 16 amino acids. V dropped 4 bases and J dropped 5; count of bases not matched to a gene: 11. The chain's CDR3 is CASSRLWRGQGDEQYF. CDR3 sequence (DNA): TGCGCCAGCAGTCGCCTATGGAGAGGACAGGGGGACGAGCAGTACTTC.

J is TRBJ1-4 and V is TRBV7-6; 8 bases align to TRBD1. V dropped 3 bases and J dropped 0; count of bases not matched to a gene: 21. The CDR3 length is 22 residues. The germline gives CDR1 SGHVS, CDR2 FNYEAQ. The CDR3 is CASSFLSGQDMLGRTTNEKLFF. CDR3 coding DNA: TGTGCCAGCAGCTTCCTATCGGGACAGGATATGTTAGGGCGGACAACTAATGAAAAACTGTTTTTT.

V is TRBV6-5 and J is TRBJ2-5, with TRBD2 as a possible D gene (5 bases). V lost 5 bases to trimming and J lost 4 bases, with 14 bases between them. This CDR3 spans 14 amino acids. Germline CDR1 MNHEY, CDR2 SVGAGI. DNA for the CDR3: TGTGCCAGCAGTCCCCCGGGGTCCGTAGAGACCCAGTACTTC. Amino acid sequence: CASSPPGSVETQYF.

This rearrangement joins TRBV6-2 or TRBV6-3 to TRBJ1-5; the match to TRBD1 covers 7 bases. Germline CDR1 is MNHEY and CDR2 is SVGEGT. The V gene end was trimmed by 4 bases and the J gene end by 7 bases; junction bases not matched to a gene: 10. The CDR3 runs to 15 residues. The CDR3 DNA reads TGTGCCAGCAGTTCACCCAACAGGGGTCGGCAGCCCCAGCATTTT. Amino acid sequence: CASSSPNRGRQPQHF.

Here the CDR3 reads CASSRDRAGNTIYF. Here the CDR3 DNA reads TGTGCCAGCAGCCGGGACAGGGCTGGAAACACCATATATTTT. The chain couples TRBV9 to TRBJ1-3; TRBD1 agrees at 9 bases. Germline trimming cut 4 bases from V and 2 bases from J; bases unmatched to any gene: 1. The CDR3 length is 14 residues. Germline values: CDR1 SGDLS, CDR2 YYNGEE.

The CDR3 sequence: CASSLAGVLNTEAFF. As DNA, the CDR3 is TGTGCCAGCAGCTTGGCCGGGGTTTTGAACACTGAAGCTTTCTTT. This chain uses TRBV5-6 with TRBJ1-1; D is unresolved. The germline CDR1 and CDR2 sequences are SGHDT and YYEEEE. This CDR3 is built from 15 residues. The germline V and J ends were trimmed by 0 bases and 0 bases, with 9 bases remaining between them.